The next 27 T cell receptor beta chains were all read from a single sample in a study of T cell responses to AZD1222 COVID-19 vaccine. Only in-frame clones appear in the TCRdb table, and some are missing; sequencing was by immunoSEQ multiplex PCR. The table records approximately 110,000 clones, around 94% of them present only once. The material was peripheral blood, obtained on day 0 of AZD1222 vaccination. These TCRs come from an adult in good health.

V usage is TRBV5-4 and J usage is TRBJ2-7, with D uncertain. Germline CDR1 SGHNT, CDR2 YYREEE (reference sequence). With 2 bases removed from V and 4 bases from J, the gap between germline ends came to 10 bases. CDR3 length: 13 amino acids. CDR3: CASSFSSGYEQYF. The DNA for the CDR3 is TGTGCCAGCAGCTTTTCGAGTGGGTACGAGCAGTACTTC.

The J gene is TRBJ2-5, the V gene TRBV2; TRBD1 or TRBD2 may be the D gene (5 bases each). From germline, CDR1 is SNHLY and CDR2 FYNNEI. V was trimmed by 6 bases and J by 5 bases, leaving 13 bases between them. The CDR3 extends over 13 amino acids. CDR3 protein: CASSLGRRETQYF. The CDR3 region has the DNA TGTGCCAGCAGCCTGGGACGGAGGGAGACCCAGTACTTC.

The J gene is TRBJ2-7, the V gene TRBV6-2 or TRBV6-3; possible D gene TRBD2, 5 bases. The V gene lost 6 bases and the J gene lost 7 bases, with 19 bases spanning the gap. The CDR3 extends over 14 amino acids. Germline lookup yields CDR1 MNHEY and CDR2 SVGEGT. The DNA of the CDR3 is TGTGCCAGCAGCTCAATCGACAAACCGGGGGAGCAGTACTTC. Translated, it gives CASSSIDKPGEQYF.

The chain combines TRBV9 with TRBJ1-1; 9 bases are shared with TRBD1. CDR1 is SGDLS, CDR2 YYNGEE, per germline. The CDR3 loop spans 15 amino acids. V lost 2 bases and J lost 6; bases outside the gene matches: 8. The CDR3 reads CASSVQEQGASEAFF. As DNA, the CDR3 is TGTGCCAGCAGCGTTCAGGAACAGGGGGCGTCTGAAGCTTTCTTT. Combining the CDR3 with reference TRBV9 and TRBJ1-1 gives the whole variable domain DSGVTQTPKHLITATGQRVTLRCSPRSGDLSVYWYQQSLDQGLQFLIQYYNGEERAKGNILERFSAQQFPDLHSELNLSSLELGDSALYFCASSVQEQGASEAFFGQGTRLTVV.

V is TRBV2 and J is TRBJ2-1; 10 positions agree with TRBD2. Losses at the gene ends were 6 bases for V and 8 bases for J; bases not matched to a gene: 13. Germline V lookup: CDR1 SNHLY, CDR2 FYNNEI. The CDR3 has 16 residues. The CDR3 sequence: CASRDFLAGDFDEQFF. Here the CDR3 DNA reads TGTGCCAGCAGGGATTTTCTAGCGGGAGATTTCGATGAGCAGTTCTTC.

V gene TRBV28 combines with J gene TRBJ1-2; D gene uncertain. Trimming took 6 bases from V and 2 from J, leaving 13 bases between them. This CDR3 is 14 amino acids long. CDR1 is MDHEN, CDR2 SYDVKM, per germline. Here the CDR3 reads CASSPEDRNYGYTF. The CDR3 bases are TGTGCCAGCAGCCCCGAGGACCGAAACTATGGCTACACCTTC.

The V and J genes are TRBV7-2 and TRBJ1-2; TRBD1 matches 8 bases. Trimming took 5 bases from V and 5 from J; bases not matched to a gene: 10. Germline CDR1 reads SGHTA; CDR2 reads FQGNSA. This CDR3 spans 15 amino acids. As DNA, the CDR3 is TGTGCCAGCAGCGGCGGACAGGGCGAAGGGTATGGCTACACCTTC. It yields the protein CASSGGQGEGYGYTF.

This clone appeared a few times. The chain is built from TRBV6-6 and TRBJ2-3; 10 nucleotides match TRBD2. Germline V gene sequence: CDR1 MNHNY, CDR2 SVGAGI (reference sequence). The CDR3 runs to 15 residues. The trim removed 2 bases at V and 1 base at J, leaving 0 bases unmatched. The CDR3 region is CASSYLAGGTDTQYF. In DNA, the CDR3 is TGTGCCAGCAGTTACCTAGCGGGGGGCACAGATACGCAGTATTTT.

CDR3 DNA: TGTGCCAGCAGCGGGACAGGATCTGAAGCTTTCTTT. It codes for CASSGTGSEAFF. The rearrangement uses TRBV12-3 or TRBV12-4 and TRBJ1-1, with 8 bases lining up with TRBD1. The CDR3 is made up of 12 amino acids. Trimming at V came to 6 bases and at J to 6 bases, leaving 3 bases not matched to a gene.

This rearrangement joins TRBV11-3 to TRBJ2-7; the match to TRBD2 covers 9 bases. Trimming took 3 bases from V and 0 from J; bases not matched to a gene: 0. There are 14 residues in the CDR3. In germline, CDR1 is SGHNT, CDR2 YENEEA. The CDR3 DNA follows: TGTGCCAGCAGCTTGACTAGCGGCTCCTACGAGCAGTACTTC. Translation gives CASSLTSGSYEQYF.

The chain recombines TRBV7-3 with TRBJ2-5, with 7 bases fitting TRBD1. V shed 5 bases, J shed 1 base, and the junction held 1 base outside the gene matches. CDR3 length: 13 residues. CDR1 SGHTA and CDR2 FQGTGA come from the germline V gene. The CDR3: CASSRQGQETQYF. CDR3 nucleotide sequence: TGTGCCAGCAGCCGACAGGGCCAAGAGACCCAGTACTTC. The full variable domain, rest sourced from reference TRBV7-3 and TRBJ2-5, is GAGVSQTPSNKVTEKGKYVELRCDPISGHTALYWYRQSLGQGPEFLIYFQGTGAADDSGLPNDRFFAVRPEGSVSTLKIQRTERGDSAVYLCASSRQGQETQYFGPGTRLLVL.

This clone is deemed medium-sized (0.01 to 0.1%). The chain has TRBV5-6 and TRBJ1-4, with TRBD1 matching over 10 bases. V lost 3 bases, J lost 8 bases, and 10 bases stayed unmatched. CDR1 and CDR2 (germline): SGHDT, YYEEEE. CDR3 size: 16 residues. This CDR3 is CASSSPRQGAEEKLFF. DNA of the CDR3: TGTGCCAGCAGCTCCCCCCGACAGGGGGCGGAAGAAAAACTGTTTTTT.

CDR3 loop: CASTWDRALVGYTF. The CDR3 DNA reads TGTGCCAGCACCTGGGACAGGGCCTTGGTTGGCTACACCTTC. The chain couples TRBV4-2 to TRBJ1-2; 9 bases are shared with TRBD1. V was pared by 7 bases and J by 7 bases, with 10 bases of the junction left unmatched. Germline loops: CDR1 LGHNA, CDR2 YNFKEQ. This CDR3 is built from 14 residues.

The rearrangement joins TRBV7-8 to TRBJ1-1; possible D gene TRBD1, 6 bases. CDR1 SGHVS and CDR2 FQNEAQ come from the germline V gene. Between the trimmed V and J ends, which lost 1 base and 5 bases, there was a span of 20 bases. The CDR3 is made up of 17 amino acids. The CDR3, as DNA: TGTGCCAGCAGCTTAGGTCCCCGGGGGCCATCGGAGACTGAAGCTTTCTTT. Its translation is CASSLGPRGPSETEAFF.

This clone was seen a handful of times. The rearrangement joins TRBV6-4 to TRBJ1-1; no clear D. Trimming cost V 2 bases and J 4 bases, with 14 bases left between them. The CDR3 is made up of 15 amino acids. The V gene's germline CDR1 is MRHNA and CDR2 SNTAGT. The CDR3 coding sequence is TGTGCCAGCAGTGACAGGGCCGGGGAGGGCACTGAAGCTTTCTTT. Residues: CASSDRAGEGTEAFF.

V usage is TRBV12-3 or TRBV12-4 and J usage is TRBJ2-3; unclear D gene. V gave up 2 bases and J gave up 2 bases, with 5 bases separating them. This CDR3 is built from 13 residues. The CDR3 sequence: CASSLYSTDTQYF. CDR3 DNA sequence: TGTGCCAGCAGTTTATATTCCACAGATACGCAGTATTTT.

CDR3 amino acids: CSVLGFRPNQPQHF. The CDR3 bases are TGCAGCGTCCTAGGTTTCCGCCCGAATCAGCCCCAGCATTTT. The chain uses TRBV29-1 and TRBJ1-5; the D is unclear. V was clipped by 6 bases and J by 4 bases, with 16 bases between them. CDR1 and CDR2 (germline): SQVTM, ANQGSEA. The CDR3 spans 14 residues. The variable domain in full, completed from reference TRBV29-1 and TRBJ1-5, reads SAVISQKPSRDICQRGTSLTIQCQVDSQVTMMFWYRQQPGQSLTLIATANQGSEATYESGFVIDKFPISRPNLTFSTLTVSNMSPEDSSIYLCSVLGFRPNQPQHFGDGTRLSIL.

CDR3 nucleotide sequence: TGTGCCAGCAGCTTAGTGGCCTACGAGCAGTACTTC. It is translated as CASSLVAYEQYF. The J gene is TRBJ2-7, the V gene TRBV7-9, with no clear D. The length of the CDR3 is 12 residues. Trimming removed 1 base from V and 2 bases from J, with 3 bases in between. Germline assignment: CDR1 SEHNR and CDR2 FQNEAQ (reference sequence).

For the CDR3, the DNA is TGTGCCAGCAGCTTAGTTCAGGGACAGTATCAATACGAGCAGTACTTC. Protein product: CASSLVQGQYQYEQYF. The chain uses TRBV7-8 and TRBJ2-7; 7 bases agree with TRBD1. Germline-derived CDR1 and CDR2 are SGHVS and FQNEAQ. The trim removed 1 base at V and 4 bases at J, leaving 10 bases unmatched. This CDR3 is 16 amino acids long.

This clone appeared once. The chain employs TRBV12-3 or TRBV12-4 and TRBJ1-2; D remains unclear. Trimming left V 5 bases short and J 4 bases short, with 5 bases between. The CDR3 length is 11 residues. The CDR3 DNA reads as TGTGCCAGCAGTGTTGGCTATGGCTACACCTTC. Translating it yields CASSVGYGYTF.

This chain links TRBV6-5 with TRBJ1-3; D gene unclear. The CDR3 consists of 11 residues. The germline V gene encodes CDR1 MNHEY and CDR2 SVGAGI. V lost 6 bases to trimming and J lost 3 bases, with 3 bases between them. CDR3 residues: CASSLGNTIYF. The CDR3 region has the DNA TGTGCCAGCAGCCTTGGAAACACCATATATTTT.

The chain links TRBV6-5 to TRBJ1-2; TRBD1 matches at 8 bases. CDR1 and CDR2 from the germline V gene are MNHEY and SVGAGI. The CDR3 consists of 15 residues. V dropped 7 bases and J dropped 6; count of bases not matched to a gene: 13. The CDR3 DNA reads TGTGCCAGCACCGATAGGACAGGGACCCCCGATGGCTACACCTTC. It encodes CASTDRTGTPDGYTF.

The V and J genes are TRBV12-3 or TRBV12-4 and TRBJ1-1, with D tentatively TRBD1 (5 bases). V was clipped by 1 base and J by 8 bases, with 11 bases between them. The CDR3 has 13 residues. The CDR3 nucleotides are TGTGCCAGCAGTTTAGGGGGGAGCGCCGAAGCTTTCTTT. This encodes CASSLGGSAEAFF.

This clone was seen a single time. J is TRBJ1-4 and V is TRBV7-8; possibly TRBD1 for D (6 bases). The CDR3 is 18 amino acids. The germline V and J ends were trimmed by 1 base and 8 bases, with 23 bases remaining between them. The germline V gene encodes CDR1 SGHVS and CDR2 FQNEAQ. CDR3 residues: CASSLGRWQGRGREKLFF. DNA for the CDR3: TGTGCCAGCAGCTTAGGGCGTTGGCAGGGGAGGGGCAGAGAAAAACTGTTTTTT.

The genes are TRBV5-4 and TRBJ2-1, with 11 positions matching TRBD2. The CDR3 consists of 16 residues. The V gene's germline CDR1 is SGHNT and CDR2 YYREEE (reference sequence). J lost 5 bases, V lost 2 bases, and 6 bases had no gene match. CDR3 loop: CASSFTSGRHHNEQFF. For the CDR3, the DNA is TGTGCCAGCAGCTTCACTAGCGGGAGACACCACAATGAGCAGTTCTTC.

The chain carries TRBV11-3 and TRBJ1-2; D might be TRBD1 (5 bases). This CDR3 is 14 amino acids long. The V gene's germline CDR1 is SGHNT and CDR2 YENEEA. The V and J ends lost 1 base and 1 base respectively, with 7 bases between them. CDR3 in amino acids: CASSLGGDNYGYTF. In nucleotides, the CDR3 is TGTGCCAGCAGCTTAGGAGGGGATAACTATGGCTACACCTTC.

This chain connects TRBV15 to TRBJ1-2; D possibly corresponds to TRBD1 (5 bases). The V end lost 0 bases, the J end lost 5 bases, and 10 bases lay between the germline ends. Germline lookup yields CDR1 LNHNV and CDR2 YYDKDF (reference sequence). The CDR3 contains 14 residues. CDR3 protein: CATSRDRGLYGYTF. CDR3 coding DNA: TGTGCCACCAGCAGAGATCGGGGGTTGTATGGCTACACCTTC.